This T cell receptor beta chain was sequenced for a study of blood T cell repertoires in COVID-19. There are 14 residues in the CDR3. The germline V gene has CDR1 MNHEY and CDR2 SMNVEV (reference sequence). The V and J ends lost 4 bases and 7 bases, in that order; junction bases with no gene match: 6. Original processing methods: Estimated nucleated cell counts came from reference gene primer amplification. Data came from immunoSEQ multiplex PCR; TCRdb stores just in-frame clones and leaves some out. V and J calls and clone size come straight from that table; D and trimming were deduced from the DNA. Of 200,000 to 300,000 clones listed, 86% are singletons.

Sequencing was done on a sample of peripheral blood. The chain carries TRBV27 and TRBJ1-4, with 7 bases that match TRBD1. The origin of this receptor is a man aged 30 to 45 with active or convalescent COVID-19. CDR3 DNA: TGTGCCAGCAGTTCATACAGGGGAGGTGAAAAACTGTTTTTT. Protein: CASSSYRGGEKLFF.